A selection of T cell receptor beta chains follows, all from one sample in a study of control samples from healthy donors and cancer patients. Profiled with immunoSEQ multiplex PCR; TCRdb holds only in-frame clones, not every one. The table has some 78,000 clones, about 88% seen once. Sequencing was carried out using blood. Source of these receptors: a woman aged 55-70 years in good health. CDR3s include the opening cysteine and the closing phenylalanine or tryptophan. The order of the fields is clone size, J gene, V gene, D gene, CDR3 DNA, CDR3 protein. The D gene is left open where the match is weak. Size tells how often a clone was seen (once, few, many) or the class of an expanded clone, and some rows leave it out.

-	TRBJ1-2	TRBV27	-	TGTGCCAGCAGTTTATCGTGGGCGCAGGACTATGGCTACACCTTC	CASSLSWAQDYGYTF
-	TRBJ2-1	TRBV27	-	TGTGCCAGCAGTGCGACTGGGGAGCCCTACAATGAGCAGTTCTTC	CASSATGEPYNEQFF
-	TRBJ1-3	TRBV7-3	-	TGTGCCAGCCAATCTGGAAACACCATATATTTT	CASQSGNTIYF
-	TRBJ2-5	TRBV19	TRBD1	TGTGCCAGTAGTTCTGGACAGGGAAGTAGAGAGACCCAGTACTTC	CASSSGQGSRETQYF
-	TRBJ1-3	TRBV7-9	TRBD1	TGTGCCAGCAGCAGCCGGGACAGGGGGCAGTCTGGAAACACCATATATTTT	CASSSRDRGQSGNTIYF
-	TRBJ1-2	TRBV5-4	-	TGTGCCAGCAGCTTGGACGGGGGCGAAGCTGAGGGCTACACCTTC	CASSLDGGEAEGYTF
-	TRBJ1-5	TRBV11-2	TRBD1	TGTGCCAGCAGCTCCGGGACAGGGACTTATCAGCCCCAGCATTTT	CASSSGTGTYQPQHF
-	TRBJ1-1	TRBV6-5	-	TGTGCCAGCAGTTATAACAGGCAAACTGAAGCTTTCTTT	CASSYNRQTEAFF
-	TRBJ2-7	TRBV7-2	TRBD2	TGTGCCAGCAGCGAGGCGGGAGGGTCCGCCTACGAGCAGTACTTC	CASSEAGGSAYEQYF
-	TRBJ1-6	TRBV13	-	TGTGCCAGCAGCTTTAAGGATTCACCCCTCCACTTT	CASSFKDSPLHF
-	TRBJ2-1	TRBV6-9	-	TGTGCCAGCAGCCAACTAACCTCGCACAATGAGCAGTTCTTC	CASSQLTSHNEQFF
-	TRBJ2-7	TRBV3-1/TRBV3-2	-	TGTGCCAGCAGCCGGACCGGGGGCTCCTACGAGCAGTACTTC	CASSRTGGSYEQYF
-	TRBJ2-7	TRBV11-2	TRBD1	TGTGCCAGCAGCATTCAACGGACAGGGAGCTCCTACGAGCAGTACTTC	CASSIQRTGSSYEQYF
-	TRBJ2-7	TRBV7-2	-	TGTGCCAGCAGCCTTAGAGGTGATTGGACAGACTACGAGCAGTACTTC	CASSLRGDWTDYEQYF
-	TRBJ2-2	TRBV6-5	-	TGTGCCAGCCCCCTTCGGCAGAAGAACACCGGGGAGCTGTTTTTT	CASPLRQKNTGELFF
-	TRBJ1-5	TRBV3-1/TRBV3-2	-	TGTGCCAGCAGCCAGGGGTTGGGGAGCAATCAGCCCCAGCATTTT	CASSQGLGSNQPQHF
-	TRBJ2-3	TRBV29-1	TRBD1	TGCAGCGTAGGACAGGTTGTAGGAGATACGCAGTATTTT	CSVGQVVGDTQYF
-	TRBJ1-1	TRBV15	-	TGTGCCACCAGCAGAGCCAAGGCCCCTGAAGCTTTCTTT	CATSRAKAPEAFF
-	TRBJ2-7	TRBV28	-	TGTGCCAGCAGTTTAGGGCCGCCCTACGAGCAGTACTTC	CASSLGPPYEQYF
-	TRBJ2-6	TRBV11-2	TRBD1	TGTGCCAGCAGCTCTGGACAGGGGCTTTCTGGGGCCAACGTCCTGACTTTC	CASSSGQGLSGANVLTF
-	TRBJ2-6	TRBV2	TRBD1	TGTGCCAGCAGTTTGGGACAGGGCTTCTCTGGGGCCAACGTCCTGACTTTC	CASSLGQGFSGANVLTF
-	TRBJ2-1	TRBV5-4	-	TGTGCCAGCAGCCGGGGGAGCTCCTACAATGAGCAGTTCTTC	CASSRGSSYNEQFF
-	TRBJ2-7	TRBV6-6	-	TGTGCCAGCAGTTCGACAGGCTCCACCTACGAGCAGTACTTC	CASSSTGSTYEQYF
few	TRBJ2-7	TRBV2	TRBD2	TGTGCCAGAGGGACTAGCGGGAGCCGCGAGCAGTACTTC	CARGTSGSREQYF
-	TRBJ1-2	TRBV5-1	-	TGCGCCAGCAGCCCAAGCTATAGTGGCTACACCTTC	CASSPSYSGYTF
-	TRBJ2-6	TRBV7-9	-	TGTGCCAGCGGCCCGGAACCAGGGTCCGGGGCCAACGTCCTGACTTTC	CASGPEPGSGANVLTF
-	TRBJ2-1	TRBV4-3	TRBD2	TGCGCCAGCAGCAGAGGTGCGTCGGGAGGGACCTACAATGAGCAGTTCTTC	CASSRGASGGTYNEQFF
-	TRBJ1-1	TRBV11-3	TRBD1	TGTGCCAGCAGAGATACCGGGAGACAGGGGGACACTGAAGCTTTCTTT	CASRDTGRQGDTEAFF
-	TRBJ1-1	TRBV7-9	-	TGTGCCAGCAGCTCACATCTCCGAGAAGCTTTCTTT	CASSSHLREAFF
-	TRBJ2-7	TRBV11-2	TRBD2	TGTGCCAGCAGGCCCGCTAGCGGGAGTTACGAGCAGTACTTC	CASRPASGSYEQYF
-	TRBJ2-1	TRBV5-1	-	TGCGCCAGCAGCTTGGCCGGGACACTTATTCCCTACAATGAGCAGTTCTTC	CASSLAGTLIPYNEQFF
few	TRBJ1-5	TRBV27	TRBD1	TGTGCCAGCAGTCCCTTATCCCGGGGGGGACAGGGGGTTTTACGGAATCAGCCCCAGCATTTT	CASSPLSRGGQGVLRNQPQHF
-	TRBJ2-1	TRBV28	-	TGTGCCAGCAGGTTAAACTCCGGGACACCGGCCCGCTACAATGAGCAGTTCTTC	CASRLNSGTPARYNEQFF